Listed below are T cell receptor beta chains from one sample, sequenced in a study of graft-versus-host responses after intestinal transplantation. Sequencing used immunoSEQ multiplex PCR; TCRdb keeps in-frame clones, though not all of them. Of some 18,000 clones in the sample, almost 85% were seen once. The sample consisted of PBMCs, taken 14 days after transplant. Every receptor here comes from a human patient who received an intestinal transplant, so some T cells may come from the graft donor. Both conserved end residues are part of each CDR3. The order of the fields is J gene, clone size, D gene, V gene, CDR3 DNA, CDR3 protein. The D gene is left open where the match is weak. Where a row states a size, it is once, few, many or the class of an expanded clone; other rows omit it.

J gene: TRBJ2-1; clone size: -; D gene: -; V gene: TRBV6-6; CDR3 DNA: TGTGCCAGCAGTTACCTTCCCTTACAGGCAGCCAATGAGCAGTTCTTC; CDR3 protein: CASSYLPLQAANEQFF
J gene: TRBJ1-4; clone size: -; D gene: TRBD1; V gene: TRBV6-5; CDR3 DNA: TGTGCCAGCAGTTACATGCAGGGGGCTCCTAATGAAAAACTGTTTTTT; CDR3 protein: CASSYMQGAPNEKLFF
J gene: TRBJ2-1; clone size: -; D gene: TRBD2; V gene: TRBV6-1; CDR3 DNA: TGTGCCAGCAGTGCGGGAGCGGGAAAGTACAATGAGCAGTTCTTC; CDR3 protein: CASSAGAGKYNEQFF
J gene: TRBJ2-5; clone size: few; D gene: -; V gene: TRBV5-1; CDR3 DNA: TGCGCCAGATCGCGGGACGGCTCTATTCTCCTAAGGGAGACCCAGTACTTC; CDR3 protein: CARSRDGSILLRETQYF
J gene: TRBJ1-5; clone size: -; D gene: -; V gene: TRBV27; CDR3 DNA: TGTGCCAGCAGTTTATTGCCCGGGACGGGTAATCAGCCCCAGCATTTT; CDR3 protein: CASSLLPGTGNQPQHF
J gene: TRBJ2-2; clone size: -; D gene: TRBD2; V gene: TRBV5-1; CDR3 DNA: TGCGCCAGCAGCTCCGGGACTATCGCGAACACCGGGGAGCTGTTTTTT; CDR3 protein: CASSSGTIANTGELFF
J gene: TRBJ1-2; clone size: once; D gene: -; V gene: TRBV28; CDR3 DNA: TGTGCCAGCAACCACGACGGACCCTTCTATGGCTACACCTTC; CDR3 protein: CASNHDGPFYGYTF
J gene: TRBJ2-1; clone size: few; D gene: -; V gene: TRBV11-1; CDR3 DNA: TGTGCCAGCAGCCCTACGGCAGGCAACTACAATGAGCAGTTCTTC; CDR3 protein: CASSPTAGNYNEQFF
J gene: TRBJ1-2; clone size: -; D gene: -; V gene: TRBV29-1; CDR3 DNA: TGCAGCGTTGATAAGCTATTTAACTATGGCTACACCTTC; CDR3 protein: CSVDKLFNYGYTF
J gene: TRBJ2-1; clone size: -; D gene: -; V gene: TRBV15; CDR3 DNA: TGTGCCACCAGCAGAGAGCCAGGACACAATGAGCAGTTCTTC; CDR3 protein: CATSREPGHNEQFF
J gene: TRBJ2-1; clone size: -; D gene: TRBD2; V gene: TRBV6-5; CDR3 DNA: TGTGCCAGCAGTTACAATCCCCTAGCGGAATACAATGAGCAGTTCTTC; CDR3 protein: CASSYNPLAEYNEQFF
J gene: TRBJ1-1; clone size: once; D gene: -; V gene: TRBV4-1; CDR3 DNA: TGCGCCAGCAGCCAAGAAGGAGGGTTAGGTACTGAAGCTTTCTTT; CDR3 protein: CASSQEGGLGTEAFF
J gene: TRBJ2-7; clone size: -; D gene: -; V gene: TRBV11-2; CDR3 DNA: TGTGCCAGCAGCTTAGAGGGCTTGCGGCAGTACTTC; CDR3 protein: CASSLEGLRQYF
J gene: TRBJ1-2; clone size: -; D gene: TRBD1; V gene: TRBV6-4; CDR3 DNA: TGTGCCAGCAGTGGACAGGGAGCTAACTATGGCTACACCTTC; CDR3 protein: CASSGQGANYGYTF
J gene: TRBJ2-7; clone size: -; D gene: TRBD1; V gene: TRBV4-1; CDR3 DNA: TGCGCCAGCAGCCAAGAGGGACAGTATTTGTCCGAGCAGTACTTC; CDR3 protein: CASSQEGQYLSEQYF
J gene: TRBJ2-1; clone size: -; D gene: -; V gene: TRBV10-1; CDR3 DNA: TGCGCCAGCAGTTTGGAGCCCTACAATGAGCAGTTCTTC; CDR3 protein: CASSLEPYNEQFF
J gene: TRBJ2-7; clone size: -; D gene: TRBD2; V gene: TRBV6-1; CDR3 DNA: TGTGCCAGCAGTGGGGGACTAGCGGACCCCCTCCCCGGGGGCTCCTACGAGCAGTACTTC; CDR3 protein: CASSGGLADPLPGGSYEQYF
J gene: TRBJ2-1; clone size: few; D gene: -; V gene: TRBV7-6; CDR3 DNA: TGTGCCAGCAGCTTAGCTCCCGACATCCCCCCTTACAATGAGCAGTTCTTC; CDR3 protein: CASSLAPDIPPYNEQFF
J gene: TRBJ2-1; clone size: -; D gene: -; V gene: TRBV7-2; CDR3 DNA: TGTGCCAGCAGCTTAGGGAGGTCCCCTAGGAACAGTGAGCAGTTCTTC; CDR3 protein: CASSLGRSPRNSEQFF
J gene: TRBJ1-3; clone size: -; D gene: -; V gene: TRBV15; CDR3 DNA: TGTGCCACCAGCAGAGCATCTACAGGGCCTGGAAACACCATATATTTT; CDR3 protein: CATSRASTGPGNTIYF
J gene: TRBJ2-1; clone size: few; D gene: TRBD1; V gene: TRBV6-1; CDR3 DNA: TGTGCCAGCAGTACCCTCACCACAGGGGATGAGCAGTTCTTC; CDR3 protein: CASSTLTTGDEQFF
J gene: TRBJ2-5; clone size: -; D gene: -; V gene: TRBV7-7; CDR3 DNA: TGTGCCAGCAGCTTAAATGCGGGGACGGGGGAGACCCAGTACTTC; CDR3 protein: CASSLNAGTGETQYF
J gene: TRBJ1-1; clone size: -; D gene: -; V gene: TRBV27; CDR3 DNA: TGTGCCAGCAGTTTAATCGGGGGGCCGGCTGAAGCTTTCTTT; CDR3 protein: CASSLIGGPAEAFF
J gene: TRBJ2-5; clone size: -; D gene: TRBD1; V gene: TRBV19; CDR3 DNA: TGTGCCAGTAGCCCGGGACAGGGGAAGGATTTGCAAGAGACCCAGTACTTC; CDR3 protein: CASSPGQGKDLQETQYF
J gene: TRBJ2-3; clone size: -; D gene: TRBD2; V gene: TRBV27; CDR3 DNA: TGTGCCAGCAGTTTCTCTAGCGGGACCACAGATACGCAGTATTTT; CDR3 protein: CASSFSSGTTDTQYF
J gene: TRBJ2-2; clone size: -; D gene: -; V gene: TRBV27; CDR3 DNA: TGTGCCAGCAATACGGGGACGAACACCGGGGAGCTGTTTTTT; CDR3 protein: CASNTGTNTGELFF
J gene: TRBJ2-5; clone size: -; D gene: -; V gene: TRBV2; CDR3 DNA: TGTGCCAGCATGTTGGCAGGGGGGCAAGAGACCCAGTACTTC; CDR3 protein: CASMLAGGQETQYF
J gene: TRBJ2-6; clone size: -; D gene: -; V gene: TRBV5-5; CDR3 DNA: TGTGCCAGCAGCTACAGTGGACGGGGGTCAGGGGCCAACGTCCTGACTTTC; CDR3 protein: CASSYSGRGSGANVLTF
J gene: TRBJ2-3; clone size: -; D gene: -; V gene: TRBV4-1; CDR3 DNA: TGCGCCAGCAGCCAAGATGCCGGGACTAGCACAGATACGCAGTATTTT; CDR3 protein: CASSQDAGTSTDTQYF
J gene: TRBJ2-1; clone size: -; D gene: TRBD1; V gene: TRBV7-6; CDR3 DNA: TGTGCCAGCAGCTTAGGGGGACAGGGCTACAATGAGCAGTTCTTC; CDR3 protein: CASSLGGQGYNEQFF
J gene: TRBJ2-7; clone size: -; D gene: -; V gene: TRBV4-1; CDR3 DNA: TGCGCCAGCAGCCAAGCAGGGCTTCCCTACGAGCAGTACTTC; CDR3 protein: CASSQAGLPYEQYF
J gene: TRBJ2-3; clone size: -; D gene: TRBD1; V gene: TRBV6-4; CDR3 DNA: TGTGCCAGCAGTGACGGGACAGGGGGCGATACGCAGTATTTT; CDR3 protein: CASSDGTGGDTQYF
J gene: TRBJ2-7; clone size: few; D gene: TRBD2; V gene: TRBV7-9; CDR3 DNA: TGTGCCAGCGCCCCGGGGGGAAACTACGAGCAGTACTTC; CDR3 protein: CASAPGGNYEQYF
J gene: TRBJ2-7; clone size: -; D gene: TRBD2; V gene: TRBV6-4; CDR3 DNA: TGTGCCAGCAGTGACTCGAGGATCGCGGGGGACTACGAGCAGTACTTC; CDR3 protein: CASSDSRIAGDYEQYF
J gene: TRBJ2-7; clone size: -; D gene: -; V gene: TRBV20-1; CDR3 DNA: TGCAGTGCTAGAGCGGGAGACGAGCAGTACTTC; CDR3 protein: CSARAGDEQYF
J gene: TRBJ1-3; clone size: once; D gene: TRBD1; V gene: TRBV28; CDR3 DNA: TGTGCCAGCAGTGGGGACAGGGGGACATTGAGCTCTGGAAACACCATATATTTT; CDR3 protein: CASSGDRGTLSSGNTIYF
J gene: TRBJ1-4; clone size: -; D gene: -; V gene: TRBV27; CDR3 DNA: TGTGCCAGCAGTTTATCCAGGTTCGAAAAACTGTTTTTT; CDR3 protein: CASSLSRFEKLFF
J gene: TRBJ2-3; clone size: -; D gene: -; V gene: TRBV7-9; CDR3 DNA: TGTGCCAGCAGCTTAGTGGGTTCCGCAGATACGCAGTATTTT; CDR3 protein: CASSLVGSADTQYF
J gene: TRBJ2-1; clone size: few; D gene: -; V gene: TRBV7-3; CDR3 DNA: TGTGCCAGCAGCACAACTGACGGGGGTGAGCAGTTCTTC; CDR3 protein: CASSTTDGGEQFF
J gene: TRBJ2-7; clone size: -; D gene: TRBD2; V gene: TRBV4-1; CDR3 DNA: TGCGCCAGCAGCCGGACTAGCGAGTCCTACGAGCAGTACTTC; CDR3 protein: CASSRTSESYEQYF
J gene: TRBJ2-1; clone size: once; D gene: -; V gene: TRBV28; CDR3 DNA: TGTGCCAGCAGTACCCAATCAATTTTGAGCGAGAGGTGGTATATTAATGAGCAGTTCTTC; CDR3 protein: CASSTQSILSERWYINEQFF
J gene: TRBJ2-3; clone size: -; D gene: -; V gene: TRBV7-3; CDR3 DNA: TGTGCCAGCAGCCCAGGGACTCGTAGCACAGATACGCAGTATTTT; CDR3 protein: CASSPGTRSTDTQYF
J gene: TRBJ1-2; clone size: -; D gene: -; V gene: TRBV19; CDR3 DNA: TGTGCCAGTAGTATCGTTCGTCGGACGGACGCCGGCTACACCTTC; CDR3 protein: CASSIVRRTDAGYTF
J gene: TRBJ2-3; clone size: -; D gene: -; V gene: TRBV13; CDR3 DNA: TGTGCCAGCAGCTTAGCGGGGGGCCGCACAGATACGCAGTATTTT; CDR3 protein: CASSLAGGRTDTQYF
J gene: TRBJ1-6; clone size: -; D gene: -; V gene: TRBV15; CDR3 DNA: TGTGCCACCAGCAGAGAGCGGGCAAGCTCCTATAATTCACCCCTCCACTTT; CDR3 protein: CATSRERASSYNSPLHF
J gene: TRBJ2-5; clone size: -; D gene: TRBD2; V gene: TRBV28; CDR3 DNA: TGTGCCAGCAGTTCCCCGGTTCGCGGGAGGTTCCAAGAGACCCAGTACTTC; CDR3 protein: CASSSPVRGRFQETQYF
J gene: TRBJ2-7; clone size: -; D gene: -; V gene: TRBV5-1; CDR3 DNA: TGCGCCAGCAGCTTGTTCGGTGAAACCTACGAGCAGTACTTC; CDR3 protein: CASSLFGETYEQYF